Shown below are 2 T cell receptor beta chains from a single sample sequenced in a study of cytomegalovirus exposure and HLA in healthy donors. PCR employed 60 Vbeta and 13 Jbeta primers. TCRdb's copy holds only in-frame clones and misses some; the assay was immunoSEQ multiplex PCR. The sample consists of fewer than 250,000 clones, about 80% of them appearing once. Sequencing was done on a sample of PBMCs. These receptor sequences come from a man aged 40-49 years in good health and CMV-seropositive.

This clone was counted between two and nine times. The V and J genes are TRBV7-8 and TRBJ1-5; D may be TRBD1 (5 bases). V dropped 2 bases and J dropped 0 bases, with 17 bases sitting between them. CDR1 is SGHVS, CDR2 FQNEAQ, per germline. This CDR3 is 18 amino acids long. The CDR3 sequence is CASSLHPARDYSNQPQHF. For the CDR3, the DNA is TGTGCCAGCAGCTTACATCCGGCCAGGGATTATAGCAATCAGCCCCAGCATTTT.

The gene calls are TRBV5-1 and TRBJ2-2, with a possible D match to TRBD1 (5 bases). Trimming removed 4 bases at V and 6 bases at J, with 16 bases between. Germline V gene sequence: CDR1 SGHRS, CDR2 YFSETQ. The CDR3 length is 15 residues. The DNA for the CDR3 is TGCGCCAGCAGCCCGGACAAACCTCGACCCGGGGAGCTGTTTTTT. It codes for CASSPDKPRPGELFF.